This section outlines one TCR beta chain sequence together with its context. Repertoires were generated with immunoSEQ multiplex PCR, while TCRdb's copy carries only in-frame clones and drops some. Of about 270,000 clones in the sample, 89% were seen once. Germline assignment: CDR1 SNHLY and CDR2 FYNNEI. The CDR3 totals 12 residues. These data originate in a study of blood T cell repertoires in COVID-19. About the study: COVID-19 samples from acute and convalescent phases originated in the United States, Italy and Spain.

V is TRBV2 and J is TRBJ1-1; D is ambiguous. The material sequenced was peripheral blood. The sequence was obtained from a man aged 45-65 years with acute or convalescent COVID-19. The DNA for the CDR3 is TGTGCGGTAAGGACGGGAGGGACTGAAGCTTTCTTT. Translation gives CAVRTGGTEAFF.